This is a list of T cell receptor beta chains from one sample in a study of CD8 T cells in Susac syndrome. Each CDR3 protein gets one entry after TCRdb re-called the immunoSEQ multiplex PCR reads with MiXCR. This sample has approximately 120,000 distinct CDR3 sequences, with roughly 95% found just once. The material sequenced was CD4+ T cells from PBMCs. All receptors come from a human donor in good health. The CDR3 runs from the conserved cysteine through the conserved F or W. The D gene is left open where the match is weak.

V: TRBV7-9
J: TRBJ2-5
D: .
CDR3: CASSSGQDSQWRTQYF
DNA: TGTGCCAGCAGCTCGGGCCAGGACTCCCAATGGAGGACCCAGTACTTC

V: TRBV19
J: TRBJ2-3
D: .
CDR3: CASSIGLADTQYF
DNA: TGTGCCAGTAGTATAGGGCTAGCCGATACGCAGTATTTT

V: TRBV20-1
J: TRBJ1-1
D: TRBD1
CDR3: CSARVDRAEAFF
DNA: TGCAGTGCTAGAGTTGACAGGGCTGAAGCTTTCTTT

V: TRBV6-5
J: TRBJ1-2
D: TRBD1
CDR3: CANSRLTGDGYTF
DNA: TGTGCCAACAGTCGGCTGACAGGGGACGGCTACACCTTC

V: TRBV7-9
J: TRBJ1-1
D: .
CDR3: CASSFETNTEAFF
DNA: TGTGCCAGCAGCTTTGAGACGAACACTGAAGCTTTCTTT

V: TRBV3-1
J: TRBJ1-4
D: .
CDR3: CASSLEGGGKLFF
DNA: TGTGCCAGCAGCCTTGAAGGCGGGGGAAAACTGTTTTTT

V: TRBV23-1
J: TRBJ2-7
D: TRBD1
CDR3: CASSQITLDRDYEQYF
DNA: TGCGCCAGCAGTCAAATAACGCTGGACAGGGATTACGAGCAGTACTTC

V: TRBV20-1
J: TRBJ1-1
D: .
CDR3: CSASLSFYSEAFF
DNA: TGCAGTGCTAGCCTATCTTTCTACAGCGAAGCTTTCTTT

V: TRBV29-1
J: TRBJ1-5
D: .
CDR3: CSVGDTDQPQHF
DNA: TGCAGCGTTGGGGACACAGATCAGCCCCAGCATTTT

V: TRBV3-1
J: TRBJ2-2
D: TRBD2
CDR3: CASSPDPSGGNTGELFF
DNA: TGTGCCAGCAGCCCCGATCCCAGCGGGGGGAACACCGGGGAGCTGTTTTTT